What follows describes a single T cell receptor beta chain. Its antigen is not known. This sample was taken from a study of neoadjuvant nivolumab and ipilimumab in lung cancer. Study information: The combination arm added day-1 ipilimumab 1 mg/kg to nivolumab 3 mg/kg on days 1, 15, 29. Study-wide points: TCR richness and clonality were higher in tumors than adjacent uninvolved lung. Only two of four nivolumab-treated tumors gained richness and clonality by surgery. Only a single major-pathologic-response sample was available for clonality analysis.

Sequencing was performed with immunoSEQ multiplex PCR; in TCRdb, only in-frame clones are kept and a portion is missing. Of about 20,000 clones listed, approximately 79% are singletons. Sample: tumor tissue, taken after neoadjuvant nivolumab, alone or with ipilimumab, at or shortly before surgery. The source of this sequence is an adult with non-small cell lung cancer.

CDR3 loop: CASTPLGGDEQFF. In DNA form, the CDR3 reads TGTGCCAGCACCCCCCTGGGGGGCGATGAGCAGTTCTTC. The chain couples TRBV4-2 to TRBJ2-1; either TRBD1 or TRBD2 may supply D (6 bases each). Trimming pared 7 bases from V and 8 bases from J, leaving 15 bases between. The CDR3 length is 13 residues. Germline CDR1 is LGHNA and CDR2 is YNFKEQ.